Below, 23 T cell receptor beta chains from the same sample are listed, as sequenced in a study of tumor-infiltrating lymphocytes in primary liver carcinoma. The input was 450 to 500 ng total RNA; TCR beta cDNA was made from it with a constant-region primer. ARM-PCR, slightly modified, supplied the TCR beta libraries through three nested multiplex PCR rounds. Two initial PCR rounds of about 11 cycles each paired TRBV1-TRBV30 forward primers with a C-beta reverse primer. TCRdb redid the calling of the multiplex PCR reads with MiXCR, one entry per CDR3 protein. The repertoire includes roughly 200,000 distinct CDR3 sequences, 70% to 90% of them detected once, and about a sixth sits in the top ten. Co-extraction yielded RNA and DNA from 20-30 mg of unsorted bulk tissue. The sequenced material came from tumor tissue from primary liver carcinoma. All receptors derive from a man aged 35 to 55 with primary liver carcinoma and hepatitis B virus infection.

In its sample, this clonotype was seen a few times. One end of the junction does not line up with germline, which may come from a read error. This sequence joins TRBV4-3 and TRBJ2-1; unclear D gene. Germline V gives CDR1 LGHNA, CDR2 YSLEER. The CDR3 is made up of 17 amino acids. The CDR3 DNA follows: TGCGCCAGCAGCCAAGAGCCCGTGGGGATGTCATACAATGAGCGGTTCTTC. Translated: CASSQEPVGMSYNERFF.

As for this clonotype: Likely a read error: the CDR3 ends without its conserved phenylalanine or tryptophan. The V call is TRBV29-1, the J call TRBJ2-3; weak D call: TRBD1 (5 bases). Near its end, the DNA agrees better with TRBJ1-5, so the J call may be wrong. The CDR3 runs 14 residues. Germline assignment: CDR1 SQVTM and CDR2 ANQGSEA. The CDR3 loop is CCAGAGAGTDTQHY. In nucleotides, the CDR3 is TGCTGCGCCGGGGCGGGAGCCGGCACAGATACGCAGCATTAT.

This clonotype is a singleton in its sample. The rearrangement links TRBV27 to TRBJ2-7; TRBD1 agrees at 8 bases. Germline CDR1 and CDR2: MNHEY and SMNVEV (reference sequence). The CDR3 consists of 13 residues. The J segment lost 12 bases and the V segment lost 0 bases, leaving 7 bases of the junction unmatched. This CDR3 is CASSLSWTGRVYF. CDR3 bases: TGTGCCAGCAGTTTATCTTGGACAGGGCGTGTGTACTTC.

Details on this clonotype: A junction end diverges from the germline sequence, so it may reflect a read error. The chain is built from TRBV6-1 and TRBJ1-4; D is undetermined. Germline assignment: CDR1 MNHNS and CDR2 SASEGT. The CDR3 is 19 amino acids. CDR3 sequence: CVSSDIREREFSTNEKLFF. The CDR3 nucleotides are TGTGTCAGCAGTGACATCCGGGAGAGGGAATTCTCAACTAATGAAAAACTGTTTTTT.

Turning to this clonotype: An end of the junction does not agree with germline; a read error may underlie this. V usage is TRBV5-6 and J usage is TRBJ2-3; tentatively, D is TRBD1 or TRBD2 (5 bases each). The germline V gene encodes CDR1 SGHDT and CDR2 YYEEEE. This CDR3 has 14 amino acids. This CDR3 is CACSPEPGTDTQYF. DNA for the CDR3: TGTGCCTGCAGCCCCGAACCGGGGACGGATACGCAGTATTTT.

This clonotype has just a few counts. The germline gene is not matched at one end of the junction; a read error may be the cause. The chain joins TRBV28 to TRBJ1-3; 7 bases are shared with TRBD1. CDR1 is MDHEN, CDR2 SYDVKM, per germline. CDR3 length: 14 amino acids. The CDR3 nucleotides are TGTACCAGCAGCTTGACAGGGCGGGGAAACACCATATATTTT. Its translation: CTSSLTGRGNTIYF.

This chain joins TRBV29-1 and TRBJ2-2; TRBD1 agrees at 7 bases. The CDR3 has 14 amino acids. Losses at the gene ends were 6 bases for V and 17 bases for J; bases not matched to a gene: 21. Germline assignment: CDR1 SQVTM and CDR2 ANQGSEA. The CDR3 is CSVYGTVGRGDLFF. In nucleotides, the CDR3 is TGCAGCGTCTATGGGACAGTGGGTCGAGGGGACCTCTTTTTT.

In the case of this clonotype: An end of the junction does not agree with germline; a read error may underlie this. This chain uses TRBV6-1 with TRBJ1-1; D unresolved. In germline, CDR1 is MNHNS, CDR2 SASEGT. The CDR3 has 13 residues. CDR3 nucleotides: TGTGCCAGTCGGATTCCGGAACCTCGAATGAGTTCCTTT. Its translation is CASRIPEPRMSSF.

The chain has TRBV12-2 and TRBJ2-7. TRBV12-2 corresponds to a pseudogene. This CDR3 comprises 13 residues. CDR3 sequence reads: CVSRPSATYEQYF. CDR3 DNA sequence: TGTGTAAGTCGCCCTAGCGCTACCTACGAGCAGTATTTC.

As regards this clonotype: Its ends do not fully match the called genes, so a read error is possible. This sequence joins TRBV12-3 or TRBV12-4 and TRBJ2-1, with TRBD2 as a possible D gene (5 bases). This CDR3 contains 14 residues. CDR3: CANSPAGGFNELFF. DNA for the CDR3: TGTGCCAACAGTCCTGCGGGTGGCTTCAATGAGCTGTTCTTC.

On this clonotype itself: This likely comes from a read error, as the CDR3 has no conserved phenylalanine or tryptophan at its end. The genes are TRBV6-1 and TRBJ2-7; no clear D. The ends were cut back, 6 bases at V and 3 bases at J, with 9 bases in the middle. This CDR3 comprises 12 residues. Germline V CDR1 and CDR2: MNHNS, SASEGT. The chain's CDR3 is CASRLQIYEQYS. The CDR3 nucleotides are TGTGCCAGCAGATTACAAATCTACGAGCAGTACTCC.

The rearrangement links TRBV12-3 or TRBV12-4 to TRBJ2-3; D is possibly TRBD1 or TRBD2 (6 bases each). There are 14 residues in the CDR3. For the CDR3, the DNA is TGTGTCAGGAGTTTAGGGGGGAGTCCAGATACGCAGTATTTT. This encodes CVRSLGGSPDTQYF.

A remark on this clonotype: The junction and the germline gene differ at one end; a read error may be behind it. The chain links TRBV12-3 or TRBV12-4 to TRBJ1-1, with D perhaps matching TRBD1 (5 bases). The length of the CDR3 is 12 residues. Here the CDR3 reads CASSPGNTEVFF. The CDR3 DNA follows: TGTGCCAGCTCCCCAGGGAACACTGAAGTTTTCTTT.

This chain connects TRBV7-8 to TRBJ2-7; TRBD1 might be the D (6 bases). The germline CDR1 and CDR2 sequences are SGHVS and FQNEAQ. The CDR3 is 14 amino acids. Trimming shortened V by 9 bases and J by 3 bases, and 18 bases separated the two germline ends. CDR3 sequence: CASIPRDIRYEQYF. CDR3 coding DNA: TGTGCCAGTATCCCGAGGGACATCCGCTACGAGCAGTACTTC. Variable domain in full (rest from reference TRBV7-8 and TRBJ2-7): GAGVSQSPRYKVAKRGQDVALRCDPISGHVSLFWYQQALGQGPEFLTYFQNEAQLDKSGLPSDRFFAERPEGSVSTLKIQRTQQEDSAVYLCASIPRDIRYEQYFGPGTRLTVT.

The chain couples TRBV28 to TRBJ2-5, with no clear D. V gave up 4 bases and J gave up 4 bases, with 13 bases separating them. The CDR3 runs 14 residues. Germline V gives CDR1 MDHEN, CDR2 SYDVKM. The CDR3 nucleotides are TGTGCCAGCAGTTGGTCCAGGAGTAGAGAGACCCAGTACTTC. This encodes CASSWSRSRETQYF.

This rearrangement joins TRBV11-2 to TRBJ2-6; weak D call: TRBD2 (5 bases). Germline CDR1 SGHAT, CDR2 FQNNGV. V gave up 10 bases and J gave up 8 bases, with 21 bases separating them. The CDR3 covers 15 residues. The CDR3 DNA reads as TGTGCCACCCAGCGGCCTCGCTCTAGGCCCAACGTCCTGACTTTC. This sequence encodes CATQRPRSRPNVLTF. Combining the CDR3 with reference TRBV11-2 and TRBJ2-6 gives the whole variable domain EAGVAQSPRYKIIEKRQSVAFWCNPISGHATLYWYQQILGQGPKLLIQFQNNGVVDDSQLPKDRFSAERLKGVDSTLKIQPAKLEDSAVYLCATQRPRSRPNVLTFGAGSRLTVL.

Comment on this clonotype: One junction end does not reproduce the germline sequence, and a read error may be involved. The CDR3 protein is CSAAGTCGRTGEMFF. The CDR3 nucleotides read TGCAGCGCGGCCGGGACTTGCGGGAGAACCGGGGAGATGTTTTTT. The genes are TRBV29-1 and TRBJ2-2, with 7 bases aligning to TRBD2. CDR3 length: 15 residues. Germline CDR1 SQVTM, CDR2 ANQGSEA.

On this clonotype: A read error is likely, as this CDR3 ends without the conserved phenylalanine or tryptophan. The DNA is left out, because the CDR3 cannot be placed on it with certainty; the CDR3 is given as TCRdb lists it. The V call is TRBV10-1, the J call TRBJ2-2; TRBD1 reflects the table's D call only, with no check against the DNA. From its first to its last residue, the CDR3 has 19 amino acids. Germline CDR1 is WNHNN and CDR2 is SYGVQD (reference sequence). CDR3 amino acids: CASSELSGTGESNTGELLS.

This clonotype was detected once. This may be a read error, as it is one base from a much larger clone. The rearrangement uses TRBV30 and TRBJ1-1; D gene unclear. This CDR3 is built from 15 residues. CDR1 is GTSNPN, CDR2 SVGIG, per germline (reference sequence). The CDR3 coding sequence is TGTACCTGGAGTGCCTCACGACGGGGGAACACTGAAGCTTTCTTT. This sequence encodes CTWSASRRGNTEAFF. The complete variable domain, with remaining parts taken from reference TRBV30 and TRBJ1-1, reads SQTIHQWPATLVQPVGSPLSLECTVEGTSNPNLYWYRQAAGRGLQLLFYSVGIGQISSEVPQNLSASRPQDRQFILSSKKLLLSDSGFYLCTWSASRRGNTEAFFGQGTRLTVV.

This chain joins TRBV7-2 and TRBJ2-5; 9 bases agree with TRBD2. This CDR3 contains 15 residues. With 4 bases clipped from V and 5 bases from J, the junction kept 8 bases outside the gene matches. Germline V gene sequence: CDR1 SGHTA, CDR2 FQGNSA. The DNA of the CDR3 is TGTACCAGCAGCTCACTAGCGGGCCCACATGAGACCCAGTACTTC. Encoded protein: CTSSSLAGPHETQYF.

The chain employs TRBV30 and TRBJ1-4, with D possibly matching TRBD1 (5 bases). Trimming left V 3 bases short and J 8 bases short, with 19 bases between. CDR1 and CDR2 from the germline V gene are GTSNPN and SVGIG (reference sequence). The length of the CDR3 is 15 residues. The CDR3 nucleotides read TGTGCCTGGAGGGCCGCGGGGCAGCAAAACGAAAAACTGTTTTTT. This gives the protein CAWRAAGQQNEKLFF.

The CDR3 loop reads CASSSVRTGPYEQYF. CDR3 DNA: TGCGCCAGCAGCTCCGTCAGGACTGGACCCTACGAGCAGTACTTC. V and J are TRBV5-1 and TRBJ2-7; D perhaps matches TRBD2 (5 bases). In germline, CDR1 is SGHRS, CDR2 YFSETQ. The CDR3 sequence is 15 residues long. V gave up 3 bases and J gave up 2 bases, with 15 bases separating them.

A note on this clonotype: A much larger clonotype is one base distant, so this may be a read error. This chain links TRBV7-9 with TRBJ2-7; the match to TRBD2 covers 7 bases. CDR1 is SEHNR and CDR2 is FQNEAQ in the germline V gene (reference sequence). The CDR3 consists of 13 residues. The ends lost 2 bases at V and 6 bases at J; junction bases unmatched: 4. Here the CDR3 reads CASSLREASEQYF. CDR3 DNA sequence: TGTGCCAGCAGCTTACGGGAGGCCTCCGAGCAGTACTTC.